Following are 6 T cell receptor beta chains from one sample sequenced in a study of hypomethylating agent response in myelodysplastic syndrome. The method was immunoSEQ multiplex PCR; TCRdb's version includes in-frame clones alone and lacks a portion of them. The table has roughly 5,400 clones, about 88% seen once; the top ten hold more than 9%. Specimen: bone marrow, collected before or after starting hypomethylating agent treatment for myelodysplastic syndrome (not recorded which). The receptors were gathered from a human donor with myelodysplastic syndrome.

The rearrangement links TRBV7-8 to TRBJ1-1; D may be TRBD1 (5 bases). V lost 5 bases and J 3 bases, leaving 16 bases between the germline ends. The germline V gene has CDR1 SGHVS and CDR2 FQNEAQ. The CDR3 is 15 amino acids. CDR3 coding DNA: TGTGCCAGCAGCCCAGGATATACGGGGCACACTGAAGCTTTCTTT. Its protein is CASSPGYTGHTEAFF.

This clone was found once. V and J are TRBV13 and TRBJ2-1, with 8 nucleotides matching TRBD2. V lost 6 bases and J lost 0; bases outside the gene matches: 4. Looked up from germline, CDR1 is PRHDT and CDR2 is FYEKMQ (reference sequence). CDR3 length: 15 residues. CDR3 sequence: CASRTGTSSYNEQFF. DNA for the CDR3: TGTGCCAGCAGGACCGGGACTAGCTCCTACAATGAGCAGTTCTTC.

This chain connects TRBV11-2 to TRBJ2-1; 12 bases are shared with TRBD2. This CDR3 has 14 amino acids. Germline CDR1 reads SGHAT; CDR2 reads FQNNGV. V gave up 6 bases and J gave up 6 bases; unmatched junction bases: 3. The CDR3 DNA reads as TGTGCCAGCAGGATGACTAGCGGGGGCAATGAGCAGTTCTTC. This sequence encodes CASRMTSGGNEQFF.

The chain employs TRBV5-1 and TRBJ2-4, with TRBD1 matching over 7 bases. The CDR3 runs 12 residues. V trimming: 3 bases; J trimming: 7 bases; junction bases outside the gene matches: 1. CDR1 SGHRS and CDR2 YFSETQ come from the germline V gene. The CDR3 coding sequence is TGCGCCAGCAGCTCACAGGGGAACATTCAGTACTTC. Amino acids: CASSSQGNIQYF.

The V call is TRBV4-2, the J call TRBJ2-5; TRBD1 agrees at 8 bases. Per germline, CDR1 LGHNA and CDR2 YNFKEQ. The CDR3 consists of 16 residues. Unmatched junction bases numbered 14, after V lost 4 bases and J lost 7 bases. This CDR3 reads CASSPSSPGQGGTQYF. The CDR3 region has the DNA TGTGCCAGCAGCCCGTCGAGCCCCGGACAGGGTGGGACCCAGTACTTC.

V gene TRBV9 combines with J gene TRBJ2-3; D is uncertain. Trimming pared 2 bases from V and 2 bases from J, leaving 6 bases between. This CDR3 region has 13 residues. From germline, CDR1 is SGDLS and CDR2 YYNGEE. This chain's CDR3 is CASSVSDTDTQYF. As DNA, the CDR3 is TGTGCCAGCAGCGTCAGTGACACAGATACGCAGTATTTT.